This entry lists 26 T cell receptor beta chains sequenced from one sample in a study of T-cell reconstitution after alpha-beta-depleted transplantation in children. Preparation of the TCRbeta library involved a method that used unique molecular identifiers. TCRdb called the PCR reads again in MiXCR, with one record for every CDR3 protein. The data show under 450,000 distinct CDR3 sequences, roughly 14% seen once. Sequencing was performed on PBMCs, taken from the stem cell graft. The receptors derive from a human donor who donated a stem cell graft to a child with Fanconi anemia.

This clonotype was detected only a few times. The gene calls are TRBV7-6 and TRBJ2-1; the D gene is possibly TRBD2 (6 bases). CDR1 is SGHVS, CDR2 FNYEAQ, per germline. This CDR3 is built from 16 residues. V gave up 5 bases and J gave up 7 bases, with 21 bases separating them. CDR3 DNA sequence: TGTGCCAGCAGCCCGAGGGACTTAGGGACCCATAATGAGCAGTTCTTC. Protein sequence: CASSPRDLGTHNEQFF.

This clonotype was picked up a small number of times. This chain connects TRBV4-3 to TRBJ2-4; the match to TRBD1 covers 7 bases. This CDR3 is built from 17 residues. With V trimmed by 0 bases and J by 3 bases, 8 bases remained unmatched. Germline CDR1 reads LGHNA; CDR2 reads YSLEER. In DNA, the CDR3 is TGCGCCAGCAGCCAAGATAGAACAGGGGAAGGCAAAAACATTCAGTACTTC. Translating it yields CASSQDRTGEGKNIQYF.

This clonotype was counted at least ten times. CDR3 amino acids: CASSFSQRESSYNEQFF. CDR3 nucleotide sequence: TGCGCCAGCAGCTTCTCACAGCGGGAAAGCTCCTACAATGAGCAGTTCTTC. The chain combines TRBV5-1 with TRBJ2-1; TRBD2 matches 7 bases. This CDR3 is 17 amino acids long. V was clipped by 2 bases and J by 0 bases; unmatched bases: 8. Looked up from germline, CDR1 is SGHRS and CDR2 is YFSETQ. The full variable domain, completed using reference TRBV5-1 and TRBJ2-1, is KAGVTQTPRYLIKTRGQQVTLSCSPISGHRSVSWYQQTPGQGLQFLFEYFSETQRNKGNFPGRFSGRQFSNSRSEMNVSTLELGDSALYLCASSFSQRESSYNEQFFGPGTRLTVL.

This clonotype has more than one count but fewer than ten. The chain recombines TRBV27 with TRBJ2-7; D is undetermined. The CDR3 extends over 13 amino acids. V lost 0 bases to trimming and J lost 6 bases, with 9 bases between them. Germline assignment: CDR1 MNHEY and CDR2 SMNVEV (reference sequence). The CDR3 reads CASSLSGASEQYF. The CDR3 nucleotides read TGTGCCAGCAGTTTATCGGGTGCCAGCGAGCAGTACTTC.

This clonotype was found many times. The J gene is TRBJ2-2, the V gene TRBV7-2; 7 bases match TRBD1. The junction had 1 base not matched to a gene; V was cut back by 2 bases and J by 1 base. The V gene's germline CDR1 is SGHTA and CDR2 FQGNSA. This CDR3 region has 15 residues. The CDR3 bases are TGTGCCAGCAGCTTATGGGACAGGAACACCGGGGAGCTGTTTTTT. Residues: CASSLWDRNTGELFF.

This rearrangement joins TRBV13 to TRBJ2-2, with 8 bases that match TRBD1. Per the germline V gene, CDR1 is PRHDT and CDR2 is FYEKMQ (reference sequence). V was pared by 5 bases and J by 4 bases, with 9 bases of the junction left unmatched. The CDR3 consists of 16 residues. CDR3 region: CASSPHRGMGTGELFF. DNA of the CDR3: TGTGCCAGCAGCCCCCACAGGGGGATGGGCACCGGGGAGCTGTTTTTT.

V gene TRBV5-4 combines with J gene TRBJ2-7; 14 bases are shared with TRBD2. Germline values: CDR1 SGHNT, CDR2 YYREEE (reference sequence). V was pared by 4 bases and J by 8 bases, with 5 bases of the junction left unmatched. The CDR3 is 14 amino acids. The CDR3: CASSAGLAGEQQYF. The CDR3 DNA reads TGTGCCAGCAGCGCGGGACTAGCGGGGGAGCAGCAGTACTTC.

This clonotype was counted at least ten times. The rearrangement links TRBV20-1 to TRBJ1-5, with TRBD1 identical over 7 bases. In germline, CDR1 is DFQATT, CDR2 SNEGSKA (reference sequence). V trimming: 3 bases; J trimming: 0 bases; junction bases outside the gene matches: 2. CDR3 length equals 14 residues. The CDR3 is CSARGQFSNQPQHF. The CDR3 DNA sequence: TGCAGTGCTAGGGGACAGTTTAGCAATCAGCCCCAGCATTTT.

The V gene is TRBV4-2, the J gene TRBJ2-7; a weak D match, TRBD1 (5 bases). This CDR3 comprises 14 residues. Germline V lookup: CDR1 LGHNA, CDR2 YNFKEQ. V gave up 7 bases and J gave up 2 bases, with 15 bases separating them. CDR3 sequence reads: CASTRQHTPYEQYV. The DNA of the CDR3 is TGTGCCAGCACCCGACAGCACACTCCCTACGAGCAGTACGTC.

To note about this clonotype: Compared with germline, one end of the junction differs, possibly owing to a read error. The chain uses TRBV7-7 and TRBJ2-5; D gene uncertain. The CDR3 sequence is 15 residues long. Germline CDR1 SSHAT, CDR2 FNYEAQ (reference sequence). DNA of the CDR3: TGTGCTAGCAGCTTACTAAACGGGTACCAAGAGACCCAGTACTTC. Its translation: CASSLLNGYQETQYF.

The chain has TRBV29-1 and TRBJ2-5; TRBD2 aligns across 8 bases. Trimming removed 4 bases from V and 2 bases from J; junction bases left unmatched: 9. CDR1 SQVTM and CDR2 ANQGSEA come from the germline V gene. The CDR3 has 15 amino acids. CDR3 bases: TGCAGCGTTGCGGTCGGCGGGGGGCAACAAGAGACCCAGTACTTC. Translation gives CSVAVGGGQQETQYF.

The table lists this clonotype with many counts. V usage is TRBV7-9 and J usage is TRBJ2-1; 7 bases align to TRBD1. Germline CDR1 SEHNR, CDR2 FQNEAQ (reference sequence). V lost 1 base to trimming and J lost 2 bases; unmatched junction nucleotides: 2. This CDR3 has 15 residues. The CDR3 coding sequence is TGTGCCAGCAGCTTAGAGGGGGCCACCTACAATGAGCAGTTCTTC. It yields the protein CASSLEGATYNEQFF.

The chain combines TRBV7-3 with TRBJ2-2, with 8 bases lining up with TRBD1. The CDR3 has 16 residues. V lost 5 bases to trimming and J lost 6 bases; unmatched junction nucleotides: 11. CDR1 is SGHTA, CDR2 FQGTGA, per germline. The CDR3 DNA follows: TGTGCCAGCAGCCAATACGGACAGGGTCTCGCCGGGGAGCTGTTTTTT. Translating it yields CASSQYGQGLAGELFF.

The chain employs TRBV2 and TRBJ2-5; 7 bases agree with TRBD2. Germline values: CDR1 SNHLY, CDR2 FYNNEI. J was trimmed by 5 bases and V by 5 bases; bases with no gene match: 8. The CDR3 covers 14 residues. The CDR3: CASSPGLVFETQYF. In DNA form, the CDR3 reads TGTGCCAGCAGTCCTGGACTAGTTTTCGAGACCCAGTACTTC.

This clonotype was counted a few times. The chain links TRBV15 to TRBJ2-2; TRBD2 is a possible D gene (6 bases). This CDR3 has 14 residues. CDR1 is LNHNV and CDR2 is YYDKDF in the germline V gene (reference sequence). Trimming cost V 5 bases and J 6 bases, with 13 bases left between them. CDR3 bases: TGTGCCACCAGCCGGGACTCCTCGCCCGGGGAGCTGTTTTTT. Its protein is CATSRDSSPGELFF.

J is TRBJ1-1 and V is TRBV7-9, with D maybe TRBD1 (6 bases). Germline CDR1 reads SEHNR; CDR2 reads FQNEAQ (reference sequence). The CDR3 has 13 amino acids. V was trimmed by 7 bases and J by 1 base, leaving 10 bases between them. The DNA for the CDR3 is TGTGCCAGCATGGGACACCAGAACACTGAAGCTTTCTTT. As protein: CASMGHQNTEAFF.

This clonotype was observed a few times. The V gene is TRBV18, the J gene TRBJ2-1; D gene unclear. Germline V gene lookup returns CDR1 KGHSH and CDR2 LQKENI. With 2 bases removed from V and 7 bases from J, the gap between germline ends came to 9 bases. There are 13 residues in the CDR3. CDR3 amino acids: CASSPNDRNEQFF. The DNA of the CDR3 is TGTGCCAGCTCACCAAATGATCGAAATGAGCAGTTCTTC.

This clonotype was observed a few times. The V call is TRBV7-9, the J call TRBJ2-1; perhaps TRBD2 as D (5 bases). The CDR3 is 15 amino acids. Germline V lookup: CDR1 SEHNR, CDR2 FQNEAQ (reference sequence). V lost 2 bases to trimming and J lost 0 bases, with 8 bases between them. DNA for the CDR3: TGTGCCAGCAGCTTACGGGAAAGCTCCTACAATGAGCAGTTCTTC. As protein: CASSLRESSYNEQFF.

This clonotype has ten or more counts. The chain links TRBV7-8 to TRBJ1-5; D perhaps matches TRBD1 (5 bases). The V gene lost 2 bases and the J gene lost 1 base, with 12 bases spanning the gap. CDR1 and CDR2 from the germline V gene are SGHVS and FQNEAQ. The CDR3 loop spans 16 amino acids. The CDR3: CASSLFARASNQPQHF. CDR3 DNA sequence: TGTGCCAGCAGCTTATTTGCCAGGGCGAGCAATCAGCCCCAGCATTTT.

The chain couples TRBV6-5 to TRBJ2-6; 8 bases are shared with TRBD1. Trimming at V came to 4 bases and at J to 0 bases, leaving 8 bases not matched to a gene. The CDR3 consists of 18 residues. Germline V gives CDR1 MNHEY, CDR2 SVGAGI. CDR3: CASSSSGTGVSGANVLTF. The CDR3 nucleotides read TGTGCCAGCAGTTCCTCCGGGACAGGTGTCTCTGGGGCCAACGTCCTGACTTTC.

This clonotype was counted many times. This chain uses TRBV28 with TRBJ2-3, with TRBD2 matching over 9 bases. V shed 8 bases, J shed 5 bases, and the junction held 11 bases outside the gene matches. Germline-derived CDR1 and CDR2 are MDHEN and SYDVKM. The CDR3 runs 15 residues. The CDR3: CASLLGGGAGDTQYF. DNA of the CDR3: TGTGCCAGCCTATTGGGCGGGGGGGCCGGAGATACGCAGTATTTT.

This clonotype showed up just a few times. The CDR3 region is CASSQVGGHETQYF. The CDR3 DNA is TGCGCCAGCAGCCAAGTCGGGGGGCACGAGACCCAGTACTTC. The chain employs TRBV4-1 and TRBJ2-5; D is possibly TRBD2 (7 bases). With 1 base removed from V and 5 bases from J, the gap between germline ends came to 11 bases. The CDR3 loop spans 14 amino acids. Germline values: CDR1 MGHRA, CDR2 YSYEKL.

The sample holds a few counts of this clonotype. This chain uses TRBV5-1 with TRBJ1-2; D remains ambiguous. V was shortened by 5 bases and J by 8 bases, with 19 bases between the two germline ends. Germline CDR1 is SGHRS and CDR2 is YFSETQ. This CDR3 region has 14 residues. CDR3 region: CASSFEPPTGGYTF. For the CDR3, the DNA is TGCGCCAGCAGTTTCGAACCTCCGACGGGCGGCTACACCTTC.

This clonotype was counted between two and nine times. The rearrangement uses TRBV4-3 and TRBJ2-2; 7 bases line up with TRBD2. This CDR3 comprises 19 residues. Trimming cost V 1 base and J 3 bases; bases outside gene matches: 14. Per the germline V gene, CDR1 is LGHNA and CDR2 is YSLEER. The CDR3 loop is CASSQGLAVLEVDTGELFF. In DNA, the CDR3 is TGCGCCAGCAGCCAAGGGCTAGCGGTACTCGAGGTGGACACCGGGGAGCTGTTTTTT.

There are a few counts of this clonotype. The gene calls are TRBV5-1 and TRBJ2-2; maybe TRBD1 (5 bases). V was clipped by 0 bases and J by 4 bases, with 13 bases between them. This CDR3 is 16 amino acids long. Germline lookup yields CDR1 SGHRS and CDR2 YFSETQ. For the CDR3, the DNA is TGCGCCAGCAGCTTGGCCCCGGCAGGGTCCACCGGGGAGCTGTTTTTT. The encoded protein is CASSLAPAGSTGELFF.

The chain carries TRBV4-3 and TRBJ2-2; 9 positions match TRBD1. The CDR3 spans 15 residues. The ends lost 4 bases at V and 3 bases at J; junction bases unmatched: 3. Germline V gene sequence: CDR1 LGHNA, CDR2 YSLEER. The CDR3 spells CASSLRDRDTGELFF. DNA of the CDR3: TGCGCCAGCAGCCTCCGGGACAGGGACACCGGGGAGCTGTTTTTT.